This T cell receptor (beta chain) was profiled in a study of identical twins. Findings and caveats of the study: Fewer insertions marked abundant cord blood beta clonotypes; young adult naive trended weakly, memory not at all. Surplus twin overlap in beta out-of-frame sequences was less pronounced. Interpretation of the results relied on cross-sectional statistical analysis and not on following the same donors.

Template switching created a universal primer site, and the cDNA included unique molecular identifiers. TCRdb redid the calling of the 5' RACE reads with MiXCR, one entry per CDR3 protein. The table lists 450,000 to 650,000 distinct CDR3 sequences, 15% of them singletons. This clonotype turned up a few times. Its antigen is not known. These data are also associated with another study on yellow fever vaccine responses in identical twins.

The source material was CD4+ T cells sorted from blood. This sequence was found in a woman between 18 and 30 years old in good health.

This CDR3 is CASSQEWLAGTYNEQFF. DNA for the CDR3: TGCGCCAGCAGCCAAGAGTGGCTAGCGGGGACCTACAATGAGCAGTTCTTC. The chain is built from TRBV4-1 and TRBJ2-1; 9 nucleotides match TRBD2. Germline loops: CDR1 MGHRA, CDR2 YSYEKL. This CDR3 contains 17 residues. Trimming removed 0 bases from V and 2 bases from J; junction bases left unmatched: 5.